A single sample is the source of the 15 T cell receptor beta chains below, sequenced in a study of blood T cell repertoires in COVID-19. The repertoire was sequenced with immunoSEQ multiplex PCR; TCRdb's copy has only in-frame clones and lacks some. In the table there are 400,000 to 550,000 clones, 87% of which are singletons. The sequenced material came from PBMCs or T cells enriched from blood (not recorded which). The receptors originated from a woman under 30 with acute COVID-19.

J is TRBJ1-6 and V is TRBV6-4, with D possibly TRBD1 on 5 matching bases. CDR1 is MRHNA and CDR2 is SNTAGT in the germline V gene. This CDR3 contains 13 residues. V gave up 8 bases and J gave up 10 bases, with 15 bases separating them. The CDR3 DNA is TGTGCCAGCTCCGAACAGGCAAAGTCACCCCTCCACTTT. Protein sequence: CASSEQAKSPLHF.

This chain connects TRBV6-5 to TRBJ2-1; TRBD2 matches at 8 bases. With V trimmed by 6 bases and J by 4 bases, 8 bases remained unmatched. In germline, CDR1 is MNHEY, CDR2 SVGAGI. The CDR3 runs to 15 residues. CDR3 in amino acids: CASSRREGLYNEQFF. CDR3 nucleotide sequence: TGTGCCAGCAGCCGACGGGAGGGGCTTTACAATGAGCAGTTCTTC.

This clone was counted between two and nine times. Distinct nucleotide sequences in the sample also encode this CDR3. The chain recombines TRBV6-5 with TRBJ1-3; the D gene is possibly TRBD1 (6 bases). V lost 6 bases and J 0 bases, leaving 9 bases between the germline ends. Per the germline V gene, CDR1 is MNHEY and CDR2 is SVGAGI. The CDR3 sequence is 14 residues long. The CDR3 spells CASRQGDSGNTIYF. The CDR3 DNA follows: TGTGCCAGCAGACAGGGCGACTCTGGAAACACCATATATTTT.

The chain is built from TRBV7-3 and TRBJ1-1; maybe TRBD1 (6 bases). The length of the CDR3 is 13 residues. CDR1 and CDR2 (germline): SGHTA, FQGTGA. V was pared by 2 bases and J by 4 bases, with 8 bases between. CDR3 region: CASSLSGATEAFF. DNA of the CDR3: TGTGCCAGCAGCTTATCAGGGGCCACTGAAGCTTTCTTT.

The V and J genes are TRBV6-2 or TRBV6-3 and TRBJ1-1; possible D gene TRBD1, 5 bases. Germline V CDR1 and CDR2: MNHEY, SVGEGT. Trimming removed 2 bases from V and 3 bases from J, with 10 bases in between. The CDR3 is made up of 14 amino acids. CDR3 coding DNA: TGTGCCAGCAGTTACCGGGGGAGGGACACTGAAGCTTTCTTT. Translated: CASSYRGRDTEAFF.

The rearrangement uses TRBV6-5 and TRBJ2-6; D may be TRBD1 (6 bases). The CDR3 sequence is 16 residues long. Per germline, CDR1 MNHEY and CDR2 SVGAGI. Trimming stripped 4 bases from V and 0 bases from J, with 10 bases between. The DNA for the CDR3 is TGTGCCAGCAGTTCAGGGGTTCCCTCTGGGGCCAACGTCCTGACTTTC. Its protein product is CASSSGVPSGANVLTF.

This clone was observed a single time. V usage is TRBV27 and J usage is TRBJ1-1; D may be TRBD1 (6 bases). V lost 4 bases, J lost 0 bases, and 9 bases lay in between. This CDR3 is built from 14 residues. Germline CDR1 and CDR2: MNHEY and SMNVEV (reference sequence). CDR3 sequence reads: CASSSGALNTEAFF. CDR3 bases: TGTGCCAGCAGTTCAGGGGCCTTGAACACTGAAGCTTTCTTT.

Notes on this clone: Other DNA sequences within the sample encode an identical CDR3. This chain links TRBV27 with TRBJ1-5; D is possibly TRBD1 (5 bases). The CDR3 covers 14 residues. The ends were cut back, 6 bases at V and 4 bases at J, with 13 bases in the middle. CDR1 MNHEY and CDR2 SMNVEV come from the germline V gene (reference sequence). This CDR3 is CASSPQGINQPQHF. The CDR3 DNA follows: TGTGCCAGCAGCCCTCAGGGCATTAATCAGCCCCAGCATTTT.

The chain recombines TRBV19 with TRBJ1-1; D is unresolved. V was clipped by 5 bases and J by 11 bases, with 18 bases between them. The CDR3 covers 13 residues. Germline V gene sequence: CDR1 LNHDA, CDR2 SQIVND (reference sequence). CDR3 DNA: TGTGCCAGTAGTTTCCCAACAGCCCCAGATGCTTTCTTT. It encodes CASSFPTAPDAFF.

The chain employs TRBV5-1 and TRBJ1-4; 7 nucleotides line up with TRBD1. There are 16 residues in the CDR3. Germline V gives CDR1 SGHRS, CDR2 YFSETQ. J was trimmed by 4 bases and V by 2 bases; bases with no gene match: 8. DNA of the CDR3: TGCGCCAGCAGCTTTGGCCGGCAGGGGGGTAATGAAAAACTGTTTTTT. Amino acid sequence: CASSFGRQGGNEKLFF. The entire variable domain, with the rest obtained from reference TRBV5-1 and TRBJ1-4, is as follows: KAGVTQTPRYLIKTRGQQVTLSCSPISGHRSVSWYQQTPGQGLQFLFEYFSETQRNKGNFPGRFSGRQFSNSRSEMNVSTLELGDSALYLCASSFGRQGGNEKLFFGSGTQLSVL.

As for this clone: The same CDR3 arises from other DNA sequences in this sample as well. This chain joins TRBV5-1 and TRBJ2-7; 8 bases fit TRBD1. This CDR3 is built from 13 residues. Germline loops: CDR1 SGHRS, CDR2 YFSETQ. The ends lost 0 bases at V and 4 bases at J; junction bases unmatched: 0. The CDR3 nucleotides are TGCGCCAGCAGCTTGGACAGGGGGTACGAGCAGTACTTC. The encoded protein is CASSLDRGYEQYF.

The J gene is TRBJ2-5, the V gene TRBV15, with 10 nucleotides matching TRBD2. The CDR3 extends over 16 amino acids. Germline CDR1 reads LNHNV; CDR2 reads YYDKDF (reference sequence). Trimming at V came to 1 base and at J to 5 bases, leaving 7 bases not matched to a gene. This chain's CDR3 is CATSRGSGGARETQYF. The CDR3 coding sequence is TGTGCCACCAGCAGAGGCAGCGGGGGGGCACGGGAGACCCAGTACTTC.

The CDR3 loop is CASSGQGGDTQYF. The CDR3 region has the DNA TGCGCCAGCAGCGGACAGGGAGGAGATACGCAGTATTTT. The chain links TRBV5-1 to TRBJ2-3; 8 bases line up with TRBD1. The CDR3 covers 13 residues. V lost 4 bases to trimming and J lost 5 bases; unmatched junction nucleotides: 3. Germline V gene lookup returns CDR1 SGHRS and CDR2 YFSETQ.

The rearrangement joins TRBV18 to TRBJ1-2; no clear D gene. V lost 1 base to trimming and J lost 4 bases, with 19 bases between them. The CDR3 consists of 17 residues. Per the germline V gene, CDR1 is KGHSH and CDR2 is LQKENI. The CDR3 DNA sequence: TGTGCCAGCTCACCACGCCTCGCCGGTCCGACTGGCTATGGCTACACCTTC. This gives the protein CASSPRLAGPTGYGYTF.

V and J are TRBV30 and TRBJ2-7, with 8 bases lining up with TRBD1. This CDR3 is 12 amino acids long. The germline V gene encodes CDR1 GTSNPN and CDR2 SVGIG (reference sequence). Trimming removed 4 bases from V and 6 bases from J; junction bases left unmatched: 5. The CDR3 region is CAWTRQGSEQYF. Written as DNA, the CDR3 is TGTGCCTGGACCCGACAGGGGAGCGAGCAGTACTTC. Drawing the rest from reference TRBV30 and TRBJ2-7, the complete variable domain is SQTIHQWPATLVQPVGSPLSLECTVEGTSNPNLYWYRQAAGRGLQLLFYSVGIGQISSEVPQNLSASRPQDRQFILSSKKLLLSDSGFYLCAWTRQGSEQYFGPGTRLTVT.